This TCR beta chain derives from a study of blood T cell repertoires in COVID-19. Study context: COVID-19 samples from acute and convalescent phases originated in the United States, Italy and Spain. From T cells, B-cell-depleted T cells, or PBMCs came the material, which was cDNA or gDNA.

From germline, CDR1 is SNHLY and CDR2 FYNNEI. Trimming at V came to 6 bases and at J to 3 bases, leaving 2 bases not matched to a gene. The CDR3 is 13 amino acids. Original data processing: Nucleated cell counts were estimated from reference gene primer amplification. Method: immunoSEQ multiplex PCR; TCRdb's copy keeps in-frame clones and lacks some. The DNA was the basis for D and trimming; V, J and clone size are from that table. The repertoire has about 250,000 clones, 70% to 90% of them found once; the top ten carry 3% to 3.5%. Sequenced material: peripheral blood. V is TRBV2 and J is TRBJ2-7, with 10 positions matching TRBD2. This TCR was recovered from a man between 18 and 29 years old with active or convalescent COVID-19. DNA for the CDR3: TGTGCCAGCAGCGGACTAGCGGTCTACGAGCAGTACTTC. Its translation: CASSGLAVYEQYF. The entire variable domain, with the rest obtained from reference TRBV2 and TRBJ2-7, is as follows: EPEVTQTPSHQVTQMGQEVILRCVPISNHLYFYWYRQILGQKVEFLVSFYNNEISEKSEIFDDQFSVERPDGSNFTLKIRSTKLEDSAMYFCASSGLAVYEQYFGPGTRLTVT.